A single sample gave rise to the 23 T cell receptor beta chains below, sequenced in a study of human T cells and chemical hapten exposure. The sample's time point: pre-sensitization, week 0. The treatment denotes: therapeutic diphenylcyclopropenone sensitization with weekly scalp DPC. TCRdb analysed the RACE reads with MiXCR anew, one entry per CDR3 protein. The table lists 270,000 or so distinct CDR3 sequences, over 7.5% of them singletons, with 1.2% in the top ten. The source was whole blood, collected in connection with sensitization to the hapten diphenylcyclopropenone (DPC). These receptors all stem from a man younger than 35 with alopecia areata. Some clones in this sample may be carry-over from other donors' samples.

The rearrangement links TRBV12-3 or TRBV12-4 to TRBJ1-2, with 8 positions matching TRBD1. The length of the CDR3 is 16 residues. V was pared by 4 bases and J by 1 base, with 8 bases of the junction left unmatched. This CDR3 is CASSSNPTGVNYGYTF. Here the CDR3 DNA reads TGTGCCAGCAGTTCCAACCCGACAGGGGTTAACTATGGCTACACCTTC.

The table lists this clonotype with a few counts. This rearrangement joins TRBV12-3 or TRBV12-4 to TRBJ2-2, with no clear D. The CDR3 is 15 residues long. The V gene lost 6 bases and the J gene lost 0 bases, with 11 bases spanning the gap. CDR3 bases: TGTGCCAGCAGCCCCGGCCCACCGAACACCGGGGAGCTGTTTTTT. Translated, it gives CASSPGPPNTGELFF.

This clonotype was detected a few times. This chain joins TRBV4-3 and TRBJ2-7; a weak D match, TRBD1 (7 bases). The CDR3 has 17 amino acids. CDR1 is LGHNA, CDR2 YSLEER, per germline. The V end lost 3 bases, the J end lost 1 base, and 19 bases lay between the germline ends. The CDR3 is CASSQAPGRGASYEQYF. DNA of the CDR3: TGCGCCAGCAGCCAGGCCCCCGGCAGGGGGGCGTCCTACGAGCAGTACTTC.

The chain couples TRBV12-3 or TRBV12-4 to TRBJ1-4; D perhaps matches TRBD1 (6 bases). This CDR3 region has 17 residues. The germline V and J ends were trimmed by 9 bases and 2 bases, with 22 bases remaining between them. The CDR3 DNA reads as TGTGCCAGAAGTACGGGACACCCGATGGGGACTAATGAAAAACTGTTTTTT. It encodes CARSTGHPMGTNEKLFF.

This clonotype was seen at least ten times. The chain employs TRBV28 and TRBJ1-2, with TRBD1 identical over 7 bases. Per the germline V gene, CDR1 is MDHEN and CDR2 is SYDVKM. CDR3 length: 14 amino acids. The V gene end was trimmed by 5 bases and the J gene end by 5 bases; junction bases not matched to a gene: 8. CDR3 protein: CASSPPGTAYGYTF. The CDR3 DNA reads TGTGCCAGCAGTCCTCCTGGGACAGCTTATGGCTACACCTTC.

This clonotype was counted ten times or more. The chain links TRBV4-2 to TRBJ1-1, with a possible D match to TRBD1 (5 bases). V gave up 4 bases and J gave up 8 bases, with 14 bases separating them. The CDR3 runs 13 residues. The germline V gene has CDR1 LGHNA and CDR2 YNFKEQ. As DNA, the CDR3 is TGTGCCAGCAGCCCTTCAGGGATACCGGAAGCTTTCTTT. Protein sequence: CASSPSGIPEAFF.

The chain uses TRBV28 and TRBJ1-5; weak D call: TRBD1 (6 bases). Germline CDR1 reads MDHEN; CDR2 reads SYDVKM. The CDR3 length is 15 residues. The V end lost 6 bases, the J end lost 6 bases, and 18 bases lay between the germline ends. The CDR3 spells CASSRGGAGSQPQHF. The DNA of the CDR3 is TGTGCCAGCAGCCGCGGGGGCGCGGGAAGTCAGCCCCAGCATTTT. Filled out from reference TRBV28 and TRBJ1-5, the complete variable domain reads DVKVTQSSRYLVKRTGEKVFLECVQDMDHENMFWYRQDPGLGLRLIYFSYDVKMKEKGDIPEGYSVSREKKERFSLILESASTNQTSMYLCASSRGGAGSQPQHFGDGTRLSIL.

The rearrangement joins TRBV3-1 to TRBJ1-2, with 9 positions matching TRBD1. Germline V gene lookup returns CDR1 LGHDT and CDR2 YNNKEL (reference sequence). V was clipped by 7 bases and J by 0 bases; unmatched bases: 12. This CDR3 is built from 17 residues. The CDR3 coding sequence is TGTGCCAGCACCATAACAGGGGGCGATAGGGCTAACTATGGCTACACCTTC. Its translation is CASTITGGDRANYGYTF.

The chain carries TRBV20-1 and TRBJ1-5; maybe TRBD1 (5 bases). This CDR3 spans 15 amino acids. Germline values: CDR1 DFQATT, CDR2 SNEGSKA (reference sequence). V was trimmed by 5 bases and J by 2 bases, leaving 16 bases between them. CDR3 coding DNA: TGCAGTGCTCACACTCATTTAGGGGGCAATCAGCCCCAGCATTTT. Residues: CSAHTHLGGNQPQHF.

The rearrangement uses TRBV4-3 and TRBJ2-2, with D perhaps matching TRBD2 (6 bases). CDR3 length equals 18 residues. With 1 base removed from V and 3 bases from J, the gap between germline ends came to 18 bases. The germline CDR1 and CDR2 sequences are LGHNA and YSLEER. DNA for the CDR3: TGCGCCAGCAGCCAAGCGGTTCTCGCGGGGACTTACACCGGGGAGCTGTTTTTT. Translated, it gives CASSQAVLAGTYTGELFF.

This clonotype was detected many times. CDR3 in amino acids: CASSRTQTAQPQHF. The DNA for the CDR3 is TGCGCCAGCAGTCGGACCCAGACGGCTCAGCCCCAGCATTTT. V gene TRBV4-1 combines with J gene TRBJ1-5, with D hard to call. The CDR3 has 14 amino acids. Trimming left V 6 bases short and J 6 bases short, with 15 bases between. Germline values: CDR1 MGHRA, CDR2 YSYEKL.

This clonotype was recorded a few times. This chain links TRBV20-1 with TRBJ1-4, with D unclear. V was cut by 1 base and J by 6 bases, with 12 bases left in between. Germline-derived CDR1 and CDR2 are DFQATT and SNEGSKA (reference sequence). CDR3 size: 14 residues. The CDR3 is CSARVSEADEKLFF. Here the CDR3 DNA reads TGCAGTGCTAGAGTGTCAGAGGCGGATGAAAAACTGTTTTTT.

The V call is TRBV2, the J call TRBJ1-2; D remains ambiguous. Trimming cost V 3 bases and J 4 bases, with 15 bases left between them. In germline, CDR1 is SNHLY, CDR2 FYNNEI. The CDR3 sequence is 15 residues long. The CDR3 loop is CASSEIRDSLYGYTF. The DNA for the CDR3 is TGTGCCAGCAGTGAGATAAGGGATTCCCTCTATGGCTACACCTTC.

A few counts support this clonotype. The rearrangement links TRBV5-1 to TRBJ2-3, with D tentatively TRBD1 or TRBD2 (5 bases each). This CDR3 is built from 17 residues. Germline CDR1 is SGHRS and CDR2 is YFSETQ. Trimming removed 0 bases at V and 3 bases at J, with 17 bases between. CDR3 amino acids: CASSLEGTARKTDTQYF. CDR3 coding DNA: TGCGCCAGCAGCTTGGAAGGGACGGCCAGGAAAACAGATACGCAGTATTTT.

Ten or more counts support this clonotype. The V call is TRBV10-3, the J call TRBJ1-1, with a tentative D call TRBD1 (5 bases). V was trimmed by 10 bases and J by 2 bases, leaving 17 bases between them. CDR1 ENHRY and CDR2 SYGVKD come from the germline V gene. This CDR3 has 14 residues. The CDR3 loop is CATQLGGANTEAFF. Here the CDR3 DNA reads TGTGCCACCCAGTTGGGGGGAGCTAACACTGAAGCTTTCTTT.

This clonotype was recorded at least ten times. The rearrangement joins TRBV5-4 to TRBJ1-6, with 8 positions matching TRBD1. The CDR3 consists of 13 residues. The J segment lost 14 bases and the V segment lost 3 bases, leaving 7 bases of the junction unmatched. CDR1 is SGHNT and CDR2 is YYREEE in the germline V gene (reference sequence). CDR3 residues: CASSWDRSQSLHF. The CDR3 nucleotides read TGTGCCAGCAGCTGGGACAGGTCTCAGTCCCTCCACTTT. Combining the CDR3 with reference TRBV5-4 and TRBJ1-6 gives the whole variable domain ETGVTQSPTHLIKTRGQQVTLRCSSQSGHNTVSWYQQALGQGPQFIFQYYREEENGRGNFPPRFSGLQFPNYSSELNVNALELDDSALYLCASSWDRSQSLHFGNGTRLTVT.

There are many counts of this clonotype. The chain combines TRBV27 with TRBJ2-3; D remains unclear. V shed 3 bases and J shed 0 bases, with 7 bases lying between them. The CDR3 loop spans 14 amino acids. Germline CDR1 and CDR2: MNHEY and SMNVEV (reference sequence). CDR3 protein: CASSFQASTDTQYF. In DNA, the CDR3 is TGTGCCAGCAGTTTTCAGGCTAGCACAGATACGCAGTATTTT.

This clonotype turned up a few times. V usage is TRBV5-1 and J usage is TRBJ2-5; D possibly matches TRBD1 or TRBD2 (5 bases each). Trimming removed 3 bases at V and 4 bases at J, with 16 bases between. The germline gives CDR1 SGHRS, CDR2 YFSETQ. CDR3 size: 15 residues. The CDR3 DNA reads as TGCGCCAGCAGCTCGAACGGGGCCGTTCGAGAGACCCAGTACTTC. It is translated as CASSSNGAVRETQYF.

The chain's CDR3 is CASSPGAGEETQYF. DNA for the CDR3: TGCGCCAGCAGCCCGGGGGCAGGGGAAGAGACCCAGTACTTC. V usage is TRBV5-1 and J usage is TRBJ2-5; D is tentatively TRBD1 or TRBD2 (6 bases each). With 4 bases removed from V and 3 bases from J, the gap between germline ends came to 13 bases. The CDR3 is 14 amino acids. Germline values: CDR1 SGHRS, CDR2 YFSETQ.

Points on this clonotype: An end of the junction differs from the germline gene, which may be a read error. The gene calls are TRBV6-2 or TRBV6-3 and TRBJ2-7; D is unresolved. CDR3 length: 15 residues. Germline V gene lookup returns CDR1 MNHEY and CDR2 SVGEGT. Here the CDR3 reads CVSSPAFRGSYEQYF. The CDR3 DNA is TGTGTCAGCAGCCCCGCATTTCGTGGGTCCTACGAGCAGTACTTC.

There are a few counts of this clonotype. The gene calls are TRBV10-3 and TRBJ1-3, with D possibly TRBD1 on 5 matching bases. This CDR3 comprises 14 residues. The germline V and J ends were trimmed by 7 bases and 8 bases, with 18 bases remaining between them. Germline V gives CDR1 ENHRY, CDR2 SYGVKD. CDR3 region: CAINAGPGADTIYF. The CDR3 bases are TGTGCCATCAACGCGGGACCGGGCGCGGACACCATATATTTT.

The chain's CDR3 is CASSYSASGGAYEQFF. For the CDR3, the DNA is TGTGCCAGCAGTTACTCAGCCAGCGGGGGGGCCTATGAGCAGTTCTTC. The genes are TRBV6-2 or TRBV6-3 and TRBJ2-1; 10 bases are shared with TRBD2. This CDR3 spans 16 amino acids. Germline values: CDR1 MNHEY, CDR2 SVGEGT. J gave up 8 bases and V 0 bases, and 7 bases lay outside the gene matches.

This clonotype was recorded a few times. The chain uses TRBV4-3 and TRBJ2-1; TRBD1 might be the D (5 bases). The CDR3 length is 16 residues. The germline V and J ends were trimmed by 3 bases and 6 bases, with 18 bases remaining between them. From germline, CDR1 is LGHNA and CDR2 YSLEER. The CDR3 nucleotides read TGCGCCAGCAGCCAGATACGCGGTGGACAAAGCAATGAGCAGTTCTTC. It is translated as CASSQIRGGQSNEQFF.